This entry lists 27 T cell receptor beta chains sequenced from one sample in a study of tumor-infiltrating lymphocytes in primary liver carcinoma. The blood RNA (from unsorted whole blood) was obtained, and germline DNA was also extracted. cDNA specific to TCR beta was made from 450 to 500 ng of total RNA, with a constant-region primer employed for priming. Investigators got TCR beta libraries out of three nested multiplex PCR rounds, done with slightly modified ARM-PCR. PCR rounds one and two used TRBV1-TRBV30 forward primers with a C-beta reverse primer for around 11 cycles each. One entry per CDR3 protein, called by TCRdb with MiXCR from the multiplex PCR reads. The profile covers approximately 340,000 distinct CDR3 sequences, with around 60% appearing a single time and 5% to 6.5% taken by the ten largest. The sequenced sample consisted of peripheral blood. The receptors stem from a man between 35 and 55 years old with primary liver carcinoma and hepatitis B virus infection.

This clonotype occurred a few times. The chain is built from TRBV28 and TRBJ1-5; TRBD1 agrees at 10 bases. From germline, CDR1 is MDHEN and CDR2 SYDVKM. Trimming cost V 4 bases and J 6 bases; bases outside gene matches: 9. CDR3 length: 16 residues. CDR3: CASSSWGTGESQPQHF. The CDR3 DNA follows: TGTGCCAGCAGTTCTTGGGGGACAGGGGAAAGTCAGCCCCAGCATTTT.

This clonotype occurred many times. The chain links TRBV12-5 to TRBJ2-2; D is unresolved. Germline CDR1 reads LGHNT; CDR2 reads FRNRAP. CDR3 length equals 13 residues. V shed 0 bases and J shed 6 bases, with 5 bases lying between them. CDR3 sequence reads: CASGLVPAGELFF. The CDR3 coding sequence is TGTGCTAGTGGTTTGGTACCGGCCGGGGAGCTGTTTTTT.

This clonotype is judged medium-sized. The chain employs TRBV11-2 and TRBJ2-3; 10 bases line up with TRBD2. The CDR3 totals 16 residues. The V and J ends lost 5 bases and 5 bases, in that order; junction bases with no gene match: 10. The germline CDR1 and CDR2 sequences are SGHAT and FQNNGV. The DNA of the CDR3 is TGTGCCAGCAGCGTGGGTCTAGCGGGAGTAGGAGATACGCAGTATTTT. Protein sequence: CASSVGLAGVGDTQYF.

This clonotype appeared once. This CDR3 reads CASSYLTVMTKNIQYF. CDR3 DNA sequence: TGTGCCAGCAGTTACTTGACAGTGATGACCAAAAACATTCAGTACTTC. The V and J genes are TRBV11-2 and TRBJ2-4, with a possible D match to TRBD1 (5 bases). V lost 6 bases to trimming and J lost 2 bases, with 17 bases between them. This CDR3 has 16 amino acids. Germline V gene sequence: CDR1 SGHAT, CDR2 FQNNGV.

A word on this clonotype: Germline is not matched at one junction end, which may reflect a read error. The chain recombines TRBV5-5 with TRBJ2-2; TRBD1 or TRBD2 may be the D gene (5 bases each). Germline CDR1 is SGHKS and CDR2 is YYEKEE (reference sequence). The CDR3 is made up of 15 amino acids. The CDR3 loop is CASSQSLGVAGEPSF. CDR3 in DNA: TGTGCCAGCAGCCAATCGTTGGGGGTCGCCGGGGAGCCGTCTTTT.

Regarding this clonotype: This may come from a read error, since a much larger clone is one base off. J is TRBJ2-5 and V is TRBV12-3 or TRBV12-4; 8 bases are a match to TRBD2. The CDR3 is made up of 17 amino acids. Trimming at V came to 2 bases and at J to 0 bases, leaving 8 bases not matched to a gene. Here the CDR3 reads CASSLRAGGRHQETQYF. CDR3 DNA sequence: TGTGCCAGCAGTTTACGGGCTGGCGGGAGGCACCAAGAGACCCAGTACTTC.

Concerning this clonotype itself: A much larger clone lies one base from this, so it may be a read error. J is TRBJ2-5 and V is TRBV12-3 or TRBV12-4; 12 bases line up with TRBD2. V dropped 5 bases and J dropped 5; count of bases not matched to a gene: 9. The CDR3 runs to 16 residues. CDR3 residues: CASSSLAGGPAETQYF. CDR3 in DNA: TGTGCCAGCAGTAGTCTAGCGGGAGGGCCGGCGGAGACCCAGTACTTC.

This clonotype was observed a single time. A much larger clone sits a single nucleotide away, making a read error possible. V gene TRBV6-1 combines with J gene TRBJ2-6; 11 nucleotides line up with TRBD1. The CDR3 runs 19 residues. Germline values: CDR1 MNHNS, CDR2 SASEGT. The CDR3, as DNA: TGTGCCAGCAACAGAGCTCCGGGACAGGGGGACTCTGGGTCCAACGTCCTGACTTTC. This encodes CASNRAPGQGDSGSNVLTF.

The chain employs TRBV11-3 and TRBJ2-1, with D hard to call. The CDR3 contains 13 residues. Germline CDR1 is SGHNT and CDR2 is YENEEA. V shed 0 bases and J shed 12 bases, with 12 bases lying between them. CDR3 sequence reads: CASSLDRNRMQFF. The CDR3 bases are TGTGCCAGCAGCTTAGATCGAAACCGAATGCAGTTCTTC.

This clonotype came up once. This may stem from a read error, because a much larger clone lies one nucleotide away. J is TRBJ2-5 and V is TRBV6-5, with 9 bases lining up with TRBD1. The V and J ends lost 0 bases and 7 bases, in that order; junction bases with no gene match: 9. The CDR3 extends over 16 amino acids. Germline CDR1 and CDR2: MNHEY and SVGAGI. The chain's CDR3 is CASSYSIWDRVVTQYF. CDR3 nucleotides: TGTGCCAGCAGTTACTCGATCTGGGACAGGGTCGTGACCCAGTACTTC.

The rearrangement links TRBV29-1 to TRBJ1-1, with a tentative D call TRBD1 (5 bases). The V end was cut by 3 bases, the J end by 5 bases, with 19 bases between. The CDR3 has 15 amino acids. Germline V CDR1 and CDR2: SQVTM, ANQGSEA. The CDR3 bases are TGCAGCGTTGACGGGTGGTGGGGGATGAGGACTGAAGCTTTCTTT. It encodes CSVDGWWGMRTEAFF.

As concerns this clonotype: The junction does not match germline at one end; this may be a read error. The genes are TRBV11-2 and TRBJ2-7; D gene uncertain. The V gene's germline CDR1 is SGHAT and CDR2 FQNNGV. The length of the CDR3 is 12 residues. In DNA form, the CDR3 reads TGTGCCAGCAGCATAGGCGAGTACGAGCAATACTTC. Translating gives CASSIGEYEQYF.

With regard to this clonotype: Germline is not matched at one junction end, which may reflect a read error. The V call is TRBV11-2, the J call TRBJ1-1; no definite D call. The CDR3 totals 14 residues. Per germline, CDR1 SGHAT and CDR2 FQNNGV. CDR3 region: CASNLALGDTQAFF. The DNA for the CDR3 is TGTGCCAGCAACTTAGCCCTGGGAGACACTCAAGCTTTCTTT.

Points on this clonotype: This likely comes from a read error, as the CDR3 has no conserved phenylalanine or tryptophan at its end. No DNA is shown, since the ends of the CDR3 on it are uncertain; the CDR3 is the one TCRdb lists. This chain links TRBV11-2 with TRBJ2-1; the table names TRBD2, a call not compared with the DNA. Inclusive of both ends, the CDR3 amounts to 13 amino acids. Looked up from germline, CDR1 is SGHAT and CDR2 is FQNNGV. The CDR3 loop is CASSLGLGNEQFS.

The genes are TRBV10-2 and TRBJ1-6; weak D call: TRBD1 (5 bases). The CDR3 sequence is 14 residues long. CDR1 and CDR2 (germline): WSHSY, SAAADI. CDR3 nucleotides: TGCGTCAACAGTGAAGGGGTGGGCAATTCACCCCTCCACTTT. It yields the protein CVNSEGVGNSPLHF.

In the case of this clonotype: One end of the junction does not line up with germline, which may come from a read error. The chain recombines TRBV11-2 with TRBJ2-1, with 8 bases aligning to TRBD1. The CDR3 covers 15 residues. Germline V gene lookup returns CDR1 SGHAT and CDR2 FQNNGV. CDR3 DNA: TGTGCCAGCAGTTTAGATATCTCGCAGGGGGCCTCGCGGTTCTTC. It encodes CASSLDISQGASRFF.

To note about this clonotype: At one boundary the junction diverges from the germline segment, which might be a read error. The chain employs TRBV18 and TRBJ2-5; D is unclear. Germline loops: CDR1 KGHSH, CDR2 LQKENI. The length of the CDR3 is 13 residues. CDR3 nucleotides: TGTGCCAGCTCACCTTTGGACGCGGAGACCCGGTACTTC. The encoded protein is CASSPLDAETRYF.

The chain combines TRBV19 with TRBJ2-1, with D maybe TRBD2 (6 bases). Germline assignment: CDR1 LNHDA and CDR2 SQIVND (reference sequence). CDR3 size: 14 residues. With 6 bases removed from V and 6 bases from J, the gap between germline ends came to 15 bases. The CDR3: CASRAGTEGNEQFF. CDR3 DNA sequence: TGTGCCAGTAGAGCCGGGACGGAGGGCAATGAGCAGTTCTTC.

As concerns this clonotype: This could be a read error, since a much larger clone is one nucleotide away. The CDR3 bases are TGTGCCAGCAGGTTGGCAGGGGGCTCCTACAATGAGCAGTTCTTC. It encodes CASRLAGGSYNEQFF. This rearrangement joins TRBV5-8 to TRBJ2-1; 7 positions agree with TRBD1. Germline CDR1 reads SGHTS; CDR2 reads YDEGEE. The CDR3 extends over 15 amino acids.

The chain is built from TRBV28 and TRBJ2-1, with unresolved D. This CDR3 spans 15 amino acids. V dropped 3 bases and J dropped 0 bases, with 9 bases sitting between them. Germline V gives CDR1 MDHEN, CDR2 SYDVKM. The CDR3 is CASSLWAGSYNEQFF. The CDR3 DNA reads as TGTGCCAGCAGTTTGTGGGCTGGCTCCTACAATGAGCAGTTCTTC.

Remarks on this clonotype: Because it lacks the conserved phenylalanine or tryptophan at the end, this CDR3 is likely a read error. This chain links TRBV29-1 with TRBJ2-7; 11 bases align to TRBD1. The CDR3 is 12 residues long. Losses at the gene ends were 6 bases for V and 6 bases for J; bases not matched to a gene: 4. Germline V gives CDR1 SQVTM, CDR2 ANQGSEA. CDR3 amino acids: CSVVGQGGEQYS. The DNA for the CDR3 is TGCAGCGTCGTGGGACAGGGGGGCGAGCAGTACTCC.

The chain has TRBV5-6 and TRBJ1-5; D ambiguous. CDR3 length equals 16 residues. The V end lost 3 bases, the J end lost 1 base, and 14 bases lay between the germline ends. CDR1 SGHDT and CDR2 YYEEEE come from the germline V gene. The CDR3 nucleotides read TGTGCCAGCAGCTATGAGGATTGGGGAAGCAATCAGCCCCAGCATTTT. Amino acids: CASSYEDWGSNQPQHF.

V gene TRBV6-2 or TRBV6-3 combines with J gene TRBJ2-3, with 8 bases aligning to TRBD2. This CDR3 contains 15 residues. J was trimmed by 0 bases and V by 7 bases; bases with no gene match: 6. The V gene's germline CDR1 is MNHEY and CDR2 SVGEGT. The CDR3 loop is CASTERLASTDTQYF. The CDR3 DNA sequence: TGTGCCAGCACCGAACGACTAGCGAGCACAGATACGCAGTATTTT.

In this sample, this clonotype turned up a few times. With a much larger clone just one base away, this may be a read error. CDR3 sequence reads: CASSRSGRVKETQYF. The CDR3 DNA reads as TGTGCCAGCAGTCGTAGCGGGAGGGTCAAAGAGACCCAGTACTTC. This sequence joins TRBV6-6 and TRBJ2-5, with 11 bases identical to TRBD2. Germline V gene lookup returns CDR1 MNHNY and CDR2 SVGAGI (reference sequence). The CDR3 runs to 15 residues. After removal of 5 bases from V and 3 bases from J, the junction contained 5 bases not matched to a gene.

In the case of this clonotype: The CDR3 does not close with the conserved phenylalanine or tryptophan, likely indicating a read error. This chain uses TRBV11-2 with TRBJ2-2; 9 bases align to TRBD1. This CDR3 is built from 14 residues. After removal of 5 bases from V and 6 bases from J, the junction contained 4 bases not matched to a gene. CDR1 is SGHAT, CDR2 FQNNGV, per germline. CDR3 nucleotide sequence: TGTGCCAGCAGCAGAGACAGGGGGGCCGGGGAGCTGTTTTGT. This encodes CASSRDRGAGELFC.

V gene TRBV11-2 combines with J gene TRBJ2-7; D perhaps matches TRBD2 (5 bases). The CDR3 is 15 residues long. Trimming cost V 4 bases and J 4 bases, with 17 bases left between them. The germline CDR1 and CDR2 sequences are SGHAT and FQNNGV. The CDR3 DNA reads TGTGCCAGCAGCTCCCTGACGTGGAGGCCATACGAGCAGTACTTC. It encodes CASSSLTWRPYEQYF.

The rearrangement uses TRBV6-1 and TRBJ2-3; D may be TRBD1 or TRBD2 (6 bases each). CDR1 is MNHNS and CDR2 is SASEGT in the germline V gene. Between the trimmed V and J ends, which lost 3 bases and 10 bases, there was a span of 17 bases. The length of the CDR3 is 14 residues. CDR3 residues: CASSDGGPRGAQYF. The CDR3 region has the DNA TGTGCCAGCAGTGACGGGGGCCCTAGAGGGGCGCAGTATTTT.